This T cell receptor (beta chain) was identified in a study of T-cell memory formation after mild COVID-19. Of note for this clonotype: Its target is unknown.

Study findings and constraints: The finding that pre-infection memory included some responding clones suggested that cross-reactive memory joined. Shrinking CD4+ clones were chiefly CM and EM; CD8+ ones were chiefly EMRA.

5'RACE with constant-segment primers built TCRalpha and TCRbeta cDNA libraries with UMIs. TCRdb reprocessed the 5' RACE reads with MiXCR, giving one entry per CDR3 protein. The sample holds around 250,000 distinct CDR3 sequences, 15% to 20% seen once. The CDR3 consists of 14 residues. Germline CDR1 LNHNV, CDR2 YYDKDF (reference sequence). V was pared by 1 base and J by 8 bases, with 12 bases between. The sequenced material came from PBMCs or a T cell subset sorted from them (not recorded which). The TCR comes from a man younger than 35 who had mild COVID-19 (a few samples of this study predate the infection). Cell type and time point are not known. V and J are TRBV15 and TRBJ2-1, with a weak D call TRBD1 (5 bases). The DNA for the CDR3 is TGTGCCACCAGCAGAGGATGGAGCAGGGATGAGCAGTTCTTC. Its protein product is CATSRGWSRDEQFF.